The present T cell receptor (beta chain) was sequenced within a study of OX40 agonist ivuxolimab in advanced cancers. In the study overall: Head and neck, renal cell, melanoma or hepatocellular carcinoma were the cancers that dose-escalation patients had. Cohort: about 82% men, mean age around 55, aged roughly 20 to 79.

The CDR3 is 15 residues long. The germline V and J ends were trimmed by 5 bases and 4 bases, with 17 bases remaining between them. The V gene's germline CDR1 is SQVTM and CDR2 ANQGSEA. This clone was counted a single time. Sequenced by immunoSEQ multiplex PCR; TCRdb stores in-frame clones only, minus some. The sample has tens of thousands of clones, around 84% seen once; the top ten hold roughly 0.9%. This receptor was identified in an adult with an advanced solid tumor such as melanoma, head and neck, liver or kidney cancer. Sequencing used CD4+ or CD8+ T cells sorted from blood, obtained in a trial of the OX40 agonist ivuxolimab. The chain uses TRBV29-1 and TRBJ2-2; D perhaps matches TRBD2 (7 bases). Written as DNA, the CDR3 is TGCAGCGTTTCCAGGGGAGGGATGAGCACCGGGGAGCTGTTTTTT. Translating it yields CSVSRGGMSTGELFF.